Presented here are 7 T cell receptor beta chains from one specimen sequenced in a study of T cell responses to AZD1222 COVID-19 vaccine. This table comes from immunoSEQ multiplex PCR, and its TCRdb copy is limited to in-frame clones, with some not included. The sample lists around 100,000 clones, over 85% occurring once. The sequencing used peripheral blood, collected on day 0 of AZD1222 vaccination. All receptors derive from an adult in good health.

V usage is TRBV6-4 and J usage is TRBJ2-3; no reliable D call. The germline V and J ends were trimmed by 6 bases and 2 bases, with 9 bases remaining between them. The CDR3 length is 13 residues. Germline V lookup: CDR1 MRHNA, CDR2 SNTAGT. The CDR3 coding sequence is TGTGCCAGCAGCCCCACTCCCACAGATACGCAGTATTTT. Its protein is CASSPTPTDTQYF.

This clone was seen once. The gene calls are TRBV3-1 (or the pseudogene TRBV3-2) and TRBJ1-2, with D maybe TRBD1 (6 bases). Germline V gene data show CDR1 as LGHDT and CDR2 as YNNKEL (reference sequence). The CDR3 extends over 17 amino acids. V was shortened by 1 base and J by 6 bases, with 21 bases between the two germline ends. The CDR3 DNA follows: TGTGCCAGCAGCCAAGGGCGCCTTTCATTCGGGGGCCATGGCTACACCTTC. Its protein is CASSQGRLSFGGHGYTF.

About this clone itself: This CDR3 is missing its conserved last phenylalanine or tryptophan, likely due to a read error. No DNA is shown, since the ends of the CDR3 on it are uncertain; the CDR3 is the one TCRdb lists. The chain joins TRBV28 to TRBJ1-4; the listed D gene, TRBD1, was not tested against the DNA. The CDR3 is 10 amino acids in total, end residues counted. Germline lookup yields CDR1 MDHEN and CDR2 SYDVKM. The CDR3 sequence is CASSSRQGYI.

The chain uses TRBV28 and TRBJ2-1, with 13 bases aligning to TRBD2. CDR1 MDHEN and CDR2 SYDVKM come from the germline V gene. CDR3 size: 15 residues. Trimming took 6 bases from V and 5 from J; bases not matched to a gene: 4. CDR3 in DNA: TGTGCCAGCAGAGGAGGGACTAGCGGGAACAATGAGCAGTTCTTC. It translates to CASRGGTSGNNEQFF. Full variable domain (outside the CDR3, taken from reference TRBV28 and TRBJ2-1): DVKVTQSSRYLVKRTGEKVFLECVQDMDHENMFWYRQDPGLGLRLIYFSYDVKMKEKGDIPEGYSVSREKKERFSLILESASTNQTSMYLCASRGGTSGNNEQFFGPGTRLTVL.

The J gene is TRBJ1-1, the V gene TRBV5-5; unclear D gene. Germline-derived CDR1 and CDR2 are SGHKS and YYEKEE (reference sequence). The V gene lost 1 base and the J gene lost 4 bases, with 11 bases spanning the gap. This CDR3 region has 14 residues. The CDR3 DNA reads TGTGCCAGCAGCTTGAGTCCCGGCCGCACTGAAGCTTTCTTT. This codes for CASSLSPGRTEAFF.

The gene calls are TRBV19 and TRBJ1-1; no reliable D call. V was clipped by 7 bases and J by 5 bases, with 8 bases between them. Germline V gene lookup returns CDR1 LNHDA and CDR2 SQIVND (reference sequence). The length of the CDR3 is 11 residues. The CDR3 loop reads CASNGGTEAFF. The DNA of the CDR3 is TGTGCCAGTAATGGAGGGACTGAAGCTTTCTTT. The whole variable domain, remainder taken from reference TRBV19 and TRBJ1-1, is DGGITQSPKYLFRKEGQNVTLSCEQNLNHDAMYWYRQDPGQGLRLIYYSQIVNDFQKGDIAEGYSVSREKKESFPLTVTSAQKNPTAFYLCASNGGTEAFFGQGTRLTVV.

The chain combines TRBV7-2 with TRBJ1-4; D ambiguous. Looked up from germline, CDR1 is SGHTA and CDR2 is FQGNSA. This CDR3 has 14 amino acids. Trimming cost V 2 bases and J 4 bases, with 8 bases left between them. The CDR3 DNA reads as TGTGCCAGCAGCTTATGGGGATTTAATGAAAAACTGTTTTTT. It specifies CASSLWGFNEKLFF.